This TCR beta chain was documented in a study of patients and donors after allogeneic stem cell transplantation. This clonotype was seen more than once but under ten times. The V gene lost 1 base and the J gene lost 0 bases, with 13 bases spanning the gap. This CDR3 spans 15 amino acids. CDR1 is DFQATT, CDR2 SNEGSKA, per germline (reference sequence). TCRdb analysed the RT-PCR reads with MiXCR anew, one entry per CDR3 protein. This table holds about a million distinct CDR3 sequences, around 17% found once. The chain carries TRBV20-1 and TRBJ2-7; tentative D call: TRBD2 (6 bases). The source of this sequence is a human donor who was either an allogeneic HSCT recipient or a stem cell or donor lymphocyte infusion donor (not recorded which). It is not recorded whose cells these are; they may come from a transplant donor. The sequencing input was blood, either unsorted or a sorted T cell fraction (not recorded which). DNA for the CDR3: TGCAGTGCTAGAGGGGGAGGCCGCTTCTCCTACGAGCAGTACTTC. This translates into CSARGGGRFSYEQYF.